The present TCR beta chain was sequenced within a study of blood T cell repertoires in COVID-19. On the study more broadly: Material from acute and convalescent COVID-19 was sourced from the United States, Italy and Spain.

The junction had 9 bases not matched to a gene; V was cut back by 1 base and J by 5 bases. Germline V gene data show CDR1 as MGHDK and CDR2 as SYGVNS. The length of the CDR3 is 17 residues. Authors' processing steps: It was from reference gene primer amplification that nucleated cell counts were estimated. Data came from immunoSEQ multiplex PCR; TCRdb stores just in-frame clones and leaves some out. V, J and clone size are taken as reported in that table, and D and trimming were inferred from the DNA itself. The table has approximately 110,000 clones, approximately 85% seen once. The specimen sequenced was peripheral blood. The sequence was collected from a woman older than 75 with COVID-19, enrolled during active disease. The chain joins TRBV25-1 to TRBJ1-5, with TRBD1 matching over 9 bases. The CDR3 is CASSESSGTGSDQPQHF. CDR3 sequence (DNA): TGTGCCAGCAGTGAATCTTCGGGGACAGGGTCGGATCAGCCCCAGCATTTT. The whole variable domain, remainder taken from reference TRBV25-1 and TRBJ1-5, is EADIYQTPRYLVIGTGKKITLECSQTMGHDKMYWYQQDPGMELHLIHYSYGVNSTEKGDLSSESTVSRIRTEHFPLTLESARPSHTSQYLCASSESSGTGSDQPQHFGDGTRLSIL.